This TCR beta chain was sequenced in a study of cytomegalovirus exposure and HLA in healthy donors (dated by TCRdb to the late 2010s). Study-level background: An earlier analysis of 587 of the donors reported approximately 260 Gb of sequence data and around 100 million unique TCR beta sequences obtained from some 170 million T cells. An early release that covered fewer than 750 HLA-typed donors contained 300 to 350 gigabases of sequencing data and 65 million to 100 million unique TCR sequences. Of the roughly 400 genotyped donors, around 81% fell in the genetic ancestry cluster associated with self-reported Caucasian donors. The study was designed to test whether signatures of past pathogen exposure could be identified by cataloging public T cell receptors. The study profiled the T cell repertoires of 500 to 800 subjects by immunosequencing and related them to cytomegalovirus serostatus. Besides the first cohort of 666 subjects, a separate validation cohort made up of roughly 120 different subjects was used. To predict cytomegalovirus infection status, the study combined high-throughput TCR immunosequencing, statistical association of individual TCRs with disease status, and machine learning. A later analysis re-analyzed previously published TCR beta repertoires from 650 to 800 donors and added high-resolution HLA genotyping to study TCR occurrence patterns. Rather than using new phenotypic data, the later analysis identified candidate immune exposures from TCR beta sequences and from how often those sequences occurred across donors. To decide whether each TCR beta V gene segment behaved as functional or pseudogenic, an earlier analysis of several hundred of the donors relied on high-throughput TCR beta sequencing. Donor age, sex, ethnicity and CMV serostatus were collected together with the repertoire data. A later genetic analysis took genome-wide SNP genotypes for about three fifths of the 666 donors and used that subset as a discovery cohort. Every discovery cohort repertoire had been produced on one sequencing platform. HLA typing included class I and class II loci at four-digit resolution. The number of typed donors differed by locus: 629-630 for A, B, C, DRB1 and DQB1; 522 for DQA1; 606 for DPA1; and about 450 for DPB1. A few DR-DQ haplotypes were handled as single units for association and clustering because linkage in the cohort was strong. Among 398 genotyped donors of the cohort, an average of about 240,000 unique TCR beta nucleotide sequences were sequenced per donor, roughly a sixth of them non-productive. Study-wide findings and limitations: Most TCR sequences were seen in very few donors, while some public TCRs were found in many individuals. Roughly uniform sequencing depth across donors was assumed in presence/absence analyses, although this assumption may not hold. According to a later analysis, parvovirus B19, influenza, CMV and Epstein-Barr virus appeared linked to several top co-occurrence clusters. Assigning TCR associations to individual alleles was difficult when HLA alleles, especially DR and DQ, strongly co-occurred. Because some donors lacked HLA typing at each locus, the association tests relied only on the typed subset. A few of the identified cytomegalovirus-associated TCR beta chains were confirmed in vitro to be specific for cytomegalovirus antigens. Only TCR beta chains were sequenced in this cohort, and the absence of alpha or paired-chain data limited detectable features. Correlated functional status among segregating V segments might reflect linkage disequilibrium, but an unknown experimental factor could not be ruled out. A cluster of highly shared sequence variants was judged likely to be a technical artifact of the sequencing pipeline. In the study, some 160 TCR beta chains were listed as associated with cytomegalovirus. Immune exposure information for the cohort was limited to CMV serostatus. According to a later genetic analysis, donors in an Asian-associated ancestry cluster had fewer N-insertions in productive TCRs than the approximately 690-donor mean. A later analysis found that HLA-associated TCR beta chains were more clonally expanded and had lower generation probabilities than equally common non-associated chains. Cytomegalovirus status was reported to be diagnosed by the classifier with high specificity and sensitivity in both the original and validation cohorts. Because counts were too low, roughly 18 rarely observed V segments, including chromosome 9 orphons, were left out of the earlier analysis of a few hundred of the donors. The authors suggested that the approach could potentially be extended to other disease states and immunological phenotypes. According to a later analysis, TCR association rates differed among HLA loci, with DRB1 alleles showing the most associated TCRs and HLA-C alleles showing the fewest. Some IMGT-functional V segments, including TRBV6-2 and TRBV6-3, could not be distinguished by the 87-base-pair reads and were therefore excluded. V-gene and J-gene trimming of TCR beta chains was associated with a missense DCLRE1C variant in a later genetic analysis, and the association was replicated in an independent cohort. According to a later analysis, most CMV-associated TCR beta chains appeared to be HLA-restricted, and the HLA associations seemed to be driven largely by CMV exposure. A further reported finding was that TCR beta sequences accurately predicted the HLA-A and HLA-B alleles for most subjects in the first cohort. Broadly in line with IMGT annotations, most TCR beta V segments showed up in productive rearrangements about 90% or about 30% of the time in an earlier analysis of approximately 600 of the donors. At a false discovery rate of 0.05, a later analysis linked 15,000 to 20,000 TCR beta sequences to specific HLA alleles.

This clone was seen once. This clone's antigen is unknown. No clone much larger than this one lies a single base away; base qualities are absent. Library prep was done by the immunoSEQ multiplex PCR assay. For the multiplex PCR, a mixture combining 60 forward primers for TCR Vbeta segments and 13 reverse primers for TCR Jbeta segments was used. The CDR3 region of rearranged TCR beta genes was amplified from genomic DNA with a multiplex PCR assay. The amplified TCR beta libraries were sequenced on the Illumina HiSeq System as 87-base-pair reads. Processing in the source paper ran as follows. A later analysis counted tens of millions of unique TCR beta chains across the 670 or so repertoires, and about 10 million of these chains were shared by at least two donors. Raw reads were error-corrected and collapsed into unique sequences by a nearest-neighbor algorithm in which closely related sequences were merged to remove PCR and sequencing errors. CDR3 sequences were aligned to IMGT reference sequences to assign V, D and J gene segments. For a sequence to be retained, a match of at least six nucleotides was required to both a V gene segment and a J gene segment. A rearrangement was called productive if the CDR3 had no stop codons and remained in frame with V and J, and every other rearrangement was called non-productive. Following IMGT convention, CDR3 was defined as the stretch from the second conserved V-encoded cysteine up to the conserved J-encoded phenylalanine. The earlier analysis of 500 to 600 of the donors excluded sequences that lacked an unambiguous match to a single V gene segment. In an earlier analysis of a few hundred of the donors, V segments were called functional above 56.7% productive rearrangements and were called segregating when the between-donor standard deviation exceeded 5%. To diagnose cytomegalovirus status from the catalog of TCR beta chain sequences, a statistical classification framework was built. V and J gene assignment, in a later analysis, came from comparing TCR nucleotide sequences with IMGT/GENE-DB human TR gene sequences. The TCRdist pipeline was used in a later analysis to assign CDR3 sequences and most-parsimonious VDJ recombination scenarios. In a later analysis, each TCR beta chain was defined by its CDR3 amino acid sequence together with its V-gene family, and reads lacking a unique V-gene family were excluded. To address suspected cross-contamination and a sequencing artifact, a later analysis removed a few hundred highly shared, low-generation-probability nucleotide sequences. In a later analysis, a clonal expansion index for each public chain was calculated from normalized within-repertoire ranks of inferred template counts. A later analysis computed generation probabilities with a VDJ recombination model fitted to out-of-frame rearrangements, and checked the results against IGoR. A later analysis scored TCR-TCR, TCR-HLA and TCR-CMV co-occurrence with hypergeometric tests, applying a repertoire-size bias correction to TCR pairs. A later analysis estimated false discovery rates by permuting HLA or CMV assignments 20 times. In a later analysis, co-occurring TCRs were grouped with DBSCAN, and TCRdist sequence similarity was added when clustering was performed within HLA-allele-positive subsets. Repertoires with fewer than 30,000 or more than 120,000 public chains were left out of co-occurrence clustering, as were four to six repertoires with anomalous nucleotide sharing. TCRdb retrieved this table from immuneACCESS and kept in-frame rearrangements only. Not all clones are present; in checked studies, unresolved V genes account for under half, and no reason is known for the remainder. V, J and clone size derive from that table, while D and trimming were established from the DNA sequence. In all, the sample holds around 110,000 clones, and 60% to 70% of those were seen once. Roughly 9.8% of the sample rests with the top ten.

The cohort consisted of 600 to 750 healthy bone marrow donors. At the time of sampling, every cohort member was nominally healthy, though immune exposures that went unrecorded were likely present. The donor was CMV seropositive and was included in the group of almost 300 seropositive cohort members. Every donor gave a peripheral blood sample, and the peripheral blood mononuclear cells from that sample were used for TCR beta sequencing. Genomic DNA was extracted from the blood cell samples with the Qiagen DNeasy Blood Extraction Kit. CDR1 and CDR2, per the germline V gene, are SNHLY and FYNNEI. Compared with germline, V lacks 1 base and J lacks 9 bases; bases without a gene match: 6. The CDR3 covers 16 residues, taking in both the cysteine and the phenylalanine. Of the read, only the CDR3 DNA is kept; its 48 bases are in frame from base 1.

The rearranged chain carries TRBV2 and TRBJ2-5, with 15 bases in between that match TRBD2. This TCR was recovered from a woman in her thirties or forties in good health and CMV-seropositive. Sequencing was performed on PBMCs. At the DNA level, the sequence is TGTGCCAGCAGTGAAGTGGGACTAGCGGGAGGAGCGGCCCAGTACTTC. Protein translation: CASSEVGLAGGAAQYF.